This TCR beta chain comes out of a study of shared clonotypes between healthy human individuals. The CDR3 consists of 16 residues. The V end was cut by 6 bases, the J end by 5 bases, with 23 bases between. Germline CDR1 is SNHLY and CDR2 is FYNNEI. CD45RA+ naive and CD45RA-negative memory subsets were separated from CD4+ cells. Repertoires were generated with immunoSEQ multiplex PCR, while TCRdb's copy carries only in-frame clones and drops some. The sample records some 2.4 million clones, 93% being singletons. Sample: naive CD4+ T cells from PBMCs. Subset here: CD45RA+ positively selected. The TCR was taken from a young man in good health. Some clones in this sample may be carry-over from other donors' samples. This sequence joins TRBV2 and TRBJ2-7; D may be TRBD1 or TRBD2 (7 bases each). CDR3 amino acids: CASSQPSGRGRDEQYF. The CDR3 DNA reads TGTGCCAGCAGCCAACCCTCGGGCAGGGGGAGGGACGAGCAGTACTTC.